The 25 T cell receptor beta chains below all came from one sample that was sequenced in a study of shared clonotypes between healthy human individuals. Here immunoSEQ multiplex PCR was the method, and the copy in TCRdb shows in-frame clones only, minus some. The sample yields 2 million to 3 million clones, approximately 93% seen once. The sample was naive CD4+ T cells from PBMCs. Indicated subset: CD45RA+ positively selected. These receptors were taken from a man in his late teens or twenties in good health. Some clones in this sample may be carry-over from other donors' samples.

For this clone: The same CDR3 arises from other DNA sequences in this sample as well. The chain has TRBV20-1 and TRBJ2-3, with D unclear. In germline, CDR1 is DFQATT, CDR2 SNEGSKA (reference sequence). Trimming pared 3 bases from V and 5 bases from J, leaving 3 bases between. This CDR3 has 10 residues. CDR3 coding DNA: TGCAGTGCTAGTAGAGATACGCAGTATTTT. It specifies CSASRDTQYF.

The rearrangement uses TRBV6-1 and TRBJ2-3; D remains ambiguous. The CDR3 runs to 14 residues. Germline V gene lookup returns CDR1 MNHNS and CDR2 SASEGT. With 1 base removed from V and 3 bases from J, the gap between germline ends came to 8 bases. In DNA, the CDR3 is TGTGCCAGCAGTGAAGTCCGGGTGACAGATACGCAGTATTTT. It codes for CASSEVRVTDTQYF.

V usage is TRBV5-1 and J usage is TRBJ1-4; the D gene is possibly TRBD1 (6 bases). Between the trimmed V and J ends, which lost 8 bases and 8 bases, there was a span of 22 bases. The CDR3 loop spans 15 amino acids. Per the germline V gene, CDR1 is SGHRS and CDR2 is YFSETQ. The CDR3 DNA sequence: TGCGCCAGTAGAACCCAGGGGACTGCGGAGGAAAAACTGTTTTTT. It codes for CASRTQGTAEEKLFF. Full variable domain (remainder filled in from reference TRBV5-1 and TRBJ1-4): KAGVTQTPRYLIKTRGQQVTLSCSPISGHRSVSWYQQTPGQGLQFLFEYFSETQRNKGNFPGRFSGRQFSNSRSEMNVSTLELGDSALYLCASRTQGTAEEKLFFGSGTQLSVL.

This sequence joins TRBV29-1 and TRBJ2-7; 9 positions match TRBD1. V was clipped by 6 bases and J by 5 bases; unmatched bases: 11. The CDR3 length is 14 residues. Per the germline V gene, CDR1 is SQVTM and CDR2 is ANQGSEA. The CDR3 nucleotides are TGCAGCGTCCCGAAGGGACAGGGTAAGAACGAGCAGTACTTC. Encoded protein: CSVPKGQGKNEQYF.

This clone was seen only once. For the CDR3, the DNA is TGCGCCAGCAGTCCGAGGGAGGTCTCTAGCACAGATACGCAGTATTTT. It yields the protein CASSPREVSSTDTQYF. The V and J genes are TRBV5-1 and TRBJ2-3; weak D call: TRBD2 (6 bases). Germline lookup yields CDR1 SGHRS and CDR2 YFSETQ. This CDR3 contains 16 residues. Trimming pared 5 bases from V and 0 bases from J, leaving 16 bases between.

CDR3 nucleotides: TGTGCCAGCAGCCCCCGACGGACATCGGATACGCAGTATTTT. It codes for CASSPRRTSDTQYF. The V gene is TRBV13, the J gene TRBJ2-3; D might be TRBD1 (5 bases). The V and J ends lost 5 bases and 6 bases respectively, with 15 bases between them. This CDR3 has 14 amino acids. The germline V gene encodes CDR1 PRHDT and CDR2 FYEKMQ (reference sequence).

This clone was seen a single time. The chain combines TRBV4-1 with TRBJ2-5; 11 bases line up with TRBD2. The length of the CDR3 is 20 residues. The V segment lost 1 base and the J segment 5 bases; nucleotides outside the gene matches: 18. The V gene's germline CDR1 is MGHRA and CDR2 YSYEKL. The CDR3 DNA is TGCGCCAGCAGCCAAGGCCTAGGCACTAGCGGGAGTCTATGGTCGGAGACCCAGTACTTC. This encodes CASSQGLGTSGSLWSETQYF.

The rearrangement links TRBV20-1 to TRBJ1-1; D might be TRBD1 (6 bases). Looked up from germline, CDR1 is DFQATT and CDR2 is SNEGSKA (reference sequence). The CDR3 spans 10 residues. With 7 bases removed from V and 6 bases from J, the gap between germline ends came to 9 bases. In DNA, the CDR3 is TGCAGTGTCGGACAGCCTGAAGCTTTCTTT. This gives the protein CSVGQPEAFF.

The genes are TRBV18 and TRBJ2-4; tentatively, D is TRBD2 (6 bases). This CDR3 comprises 16 residues. Germline V CDR1 and CDR2: KGHSH, LQKENI. With 1 base removed from V and 5 bases from J, the gap between germline ends came to 15 bases. The CDR3 is CASSPLVQGGQNIQYF. The CDR3, as DNA: TGTGCCAGCTCACCACTGGTCCAGGGAGGCCAAAACATTCAGTACTTC. Drawing the rest from reference TRBV18 and TRBJ2-4, the complete variable domain is NAGVMQNPRHLVRRRGQEARLRCSPMKGHSHVYWYRQLPEEGLKFMVYLQKENIIDESGMPKERFSAEFPKEGPSILRIQQVVRGDSAAYFCASSPLVQGGQNIQYFGAGTRLSVL.

This clone was observed a few times. The rearrangement uses TRBV29-1 and TRBJ1-1; unclear D gene. Germline lookup yields CDR1 SQVTM and CDR2 ANQGSEA. With 1 base removed from V and 3 bases from J, the gap between germline ends came to 9 bases. CDR3 length: 13 residues. The CDR3 sequence: CSVEGQTDTEAFF. DNA for the CDR3: TGCAGCGTTGAAGGGCAGACGGACACTGAAGCTTTCTTT.

The gene calls are TRBV11-2 and TRBJ2-5, with D perhaps matching TRBD1 (5 bases). Germline CDR1 and CDR2: SGHAT and FQNNGV. V shed 5 bases and J shed 3 bases, with 16 bases lying between them. The length of the CDR3 is 15 residues. The CDR3 bases are TGTGCCAGCAGCCCCGGTACGACAGCTGAAGAGACCCAGTACTTC. Translated: CASSPGTTAEETQYF.

The chain links TRBV5-1 to TRBJ1-2; 7 bases are shared with TRBD1. With V trimmed by 0 bases and J by 0 bases, 2 bases remained unmatched. The CDR3 contains 15 residues. Germline CDR1 is SGHRS and CDR2 is YFSETQ. The CDR3 region has the DNA TGCGCCAGCAGCTTGGAGGGGACAGCTAACTATGGCTACACCTTC. It codes for CASSLEGTANYGYTF.

This clone was detected once. The chain has TRBV27 and TRBJ1-1; weak D call: TRBD1 (5 bases). V gave up 7 bases and J gave up 1 base, with 19 bases separating them. The CDR3 has 16 residues. From germline, CDR1 is MNHEY and CDR2 SMNVEV (reference sequence). CDR3 loop: CASTPWGRQGNTEAFF. CDR3 bases: TGTGCCAGCACCCCGTGGGGAAGGCAGGGGAACACTGAAGCTTTCTTT.

This chain joins TRBV6-5 and TRBJ2-2; perhaps D is TRBD1 or TRBD2 (6 bases each). V was trimmed by 4 bases and J by 4 bases, leaving 16 bases between them. The CDR3 has 16 amino acids. The germline gives CDR1 MNHEY, CDR2 SVGAGI. The CDR3 DNA follows: TGTGCCAGCAGTTTCTCACGGGGGCGAAGCACCGGGGAGCTGTTTTTT. Its translation is CASSFSRGRSTGELFF.

This clone was seen a handful of times. This chain links TRBV2 with TRBJ1-2; TRBD1 might be the D (5 bases). The CDR3 runs to 13 residues. V dropped 11 bases and J dropped 1 base, with 14 bases sitting between them. CDR1 is SNHLY, CDR2 FYNNEI, per germline. The CDR3 sequence is CAGLRDGNYGYTF. For the CDR3, the DNA is TGTGCCGGCCTCCGGGACGGTAACTATGGCTACACCTTC.

The chain couples TRBV5-1 to TRBJ2-5; no reliable D call. CDR1 SGHRS and CDR2 YFSETQ come from the germline V gene. This CDR3 contains 15 residues. V was clipped by 0 bases and J by 5 bases, with 14 bases between them. The CDR3 is CASSLAASSWETQYF. In DNA, the CDR3 is TGCGCCAGCAGCTTGGCGGCGAGTTCCTGGGAGACCCAGTACTTC.

This chain connects TRBV9 to TRBJ2-1; 7 positions match TRBD2. Per the germline V gene, CDR1 is SGDLS and CDR2 is YYNGEE. V was pared by 0 bases and J by 7 bases, with 13 bases of the junction left unmatched. The CDR3 is 17 residues long. The CDR3 DNA is TGTGCCAGCAGCGTAGCTCTCTCCAGCGGGATTCCAAATGAGCAGTTCTTC. It encodes CASSVALSSGIPNEQFF.

The chain is built from TRBV5-1 and TRBJ1-4; D remains unclear. The V end was cut by 2 bases, the J end by 1 base, with 9 bases between. The V gene's germline CDR1 is SGHRS and CDR2 YFSETQ. The CDR3 has 15 residues. CDR3 in DNA: TGCGCCAGCAGCTTCTTAGGGCGAACTAATGAAAAACTGTTTTTT. Protein product: CASSFLGRTNEKLFF.

A single count supports this clone. Written as DNA, the CDR3 is TGTGCCAGCAGCCCGAACTTCGGGGGGGAGCAGTACTTC. Translation: CASSPNFGGEQYF. The chain joins TRBV7-2 to TRBJ2-7; 7 bases match TRBD2. From germline, CDR1 is SGHTA and CDR2 FQGNSA. J was trimmed by 7 bases and V by 5 bases; bases with no gene match: 8. This CDR3 has 13 residues.

V is TRBV27 and J is TRBJ2-1; 10 positions agree with TRBD1. Germline CDR1 and CDR2: MNHEY and SMNVEV (reference sequence). The CDR3 is 16 residues long. The V gene end was trimmed by 6 bases and the J gene end by 5 bases; junction bases not matched to a gene: 10. This CDR3 reads CASRADRGLGNNEQFF. In nucleotides, the CDR3 is TGTGCCAGCAGAGCTGACAGGGGGCTAGGAAACAATGAGCAGTTCTTC.

This chain connects TRBV7-9 to TRBJ2-1, with D perhaps matching TRBD1 (6 bases). CDR3 length: 16 amino acids. The germline V gene encodes CDR1 SEHNR and CDR2 FQNEAQ (reference sequence). Trimming took 5 bases from V and 12 from J, leaving 26 bases between them. CDR3 loop: CASSPGHIGFESGQFF. For the CDR3, the DNA is TGTGCCAGCAGCCCGGGACATATTGGGTTTGAGAGTGGGCAGTTCTTC. Complete variable domain (other parts from reference TRBV7-9 and TRBJ2-1): DTGVSQNPRHKITKRGQNVTFRCDPISEHNRLYWYRQTLGQGPEFLTYFQNEAQLEKSRLLSDRFSAERPKGSFSTLEIQRTEQGDSAMYLCASSPGHIGFESGQFFGPGTRLTVL.

The V call is TRBV30, the J call TRBJ2-7; D is ambiguous. Germline loops: CDR1 GTSNPN, CDR2 SVGIG (reference sequence). The V end was cut by 3 bases, the J end by 3 bases, with 12 bases between. The CDR3 extends over 13 amino acids. The CDR3 sequence: CAWSRLGRYEQYF. CDR3 in DNA: TGTGCCTGGAGCAGACTGGGCCGCTACGAGCAGTACTTC.

V is TRBV6-6 and J is TRBJ1-5, with D possibly matching TRBD1 (6 bases). V dropped 5 bases and J dropped 6 bases, with 14 bases sitting between them. Germline values: CDR1 MNHNY, CDR2 SVGAGI (reference sequence). This CDR3 is 14 amino acids long. Here the CDR3 reads CASSAAGGPQPQHF. The CDR3 nucleotides read TGTGCCAGCAGTGCCGCCGGGGGGCCTCAGCCCCAGCATTTT.

The rearrangement joins TRBV2 to TRBJ1-5, with TRBD1 matching over 9 bases. The germline CDR1 and CDR2 sequences are SNHLY and FYNNEI. The V segment lost 4 bases and the J segment 4 bases; nucleotides outside the gene matches: 5. The CDR3 is 15 amino acids. In DNA form, the CDR3 reads TGTGCCAGCAGTGTCACGGGACAGGGAAATCAGCCCCAGCATTTT. Translated: CASSVTGQGNQPQHF.

The chain has TRBV9 and TRBJ2-3, with D hard to call. V was clipped by 0 bases and J by 2 bases, with 10 bases between them. CDR1 and CDR2 from the germline V gene are SGDLS and YYNGEE. The CDR3 is made up of 15 amino acids. For the CDR3, the DNA is TGTGCCAGCAGCGTAGACTCTCCACCCACAGATACGCAGTATTTT. Translating it yields CASSVDSPPTDTQYF.